This T cell receptor (beta chain) was sequenced in a study of shared clonotypes between healthy human individuals. TCRdb's table, derived via immunoSEQ multiplex PCR, lists solely in-frame clones and lacks some. The profile shows about 2 million clones, over 85% of them singletons. Germline values: CDR1 SNHLY, CDR2 FYNNEI. The CDR3 sequence is 15 residues long. V dropped 3 bases and J dropped 10 bases, with 21 bases sitting between them. Terminally differentiated effector memory CD45RA+ cells were left out of the naive CD8 fraction, which was CD45RO-negative and positively selected for CCR7. The sequenced material came from naive CD8+ T cells sorted from blood. The TCR was taken from a young man in good health. The chain carries TRBV2 and TRBJ2-5, with D perhaps TRBD1 (6 bases). CDR3 in DNA: TGTGCCAGCAGTGAGGGTTTGGGGGCGGGCCTAGACCAGTACTTC. Protein sequence: CASSEGLGAGLDQYF.